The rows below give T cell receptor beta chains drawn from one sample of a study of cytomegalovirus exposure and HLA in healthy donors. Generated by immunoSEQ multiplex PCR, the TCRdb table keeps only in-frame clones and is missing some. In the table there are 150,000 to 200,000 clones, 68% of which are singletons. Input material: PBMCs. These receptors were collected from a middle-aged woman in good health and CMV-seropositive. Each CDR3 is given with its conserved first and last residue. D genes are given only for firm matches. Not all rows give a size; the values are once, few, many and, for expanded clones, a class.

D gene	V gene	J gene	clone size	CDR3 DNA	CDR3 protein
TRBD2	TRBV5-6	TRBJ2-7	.	TGTGCCAGCAGCCCCGTAGGGACTAGCGGGGGGGCTTCCTACGAGCAGTACTTC	CASSPVGTSGGASYEQYF
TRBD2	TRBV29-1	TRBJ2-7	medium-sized	TGCAGCGCCCAGGGACTAGGATCTCGCGAGCAGTACTTC	CSAQGLGSREQYF
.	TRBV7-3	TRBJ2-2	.	TGTGCCAGCAGCTTACATCAGGAGAACACCGGGGAGCTGTTTTTT	CASSLHQENTGELFF
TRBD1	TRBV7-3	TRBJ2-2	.	TGTGCCAGCAGCCAGACAGGGGCCGACACCGGGGAGCTGTTTTTT	CASSQTGADTGELFF
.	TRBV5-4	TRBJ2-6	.	TGTGCCAGCAGCCGATATATAGCCTCTGGGGCCAACGTCCTGACTTTC	CASSRYIASGANVLTF
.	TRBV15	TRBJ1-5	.	TGTGCCACCAGCCAAGCAGGGTTCAATCAGCCCCAGCATTTT	CATSQAGFNQPQHF
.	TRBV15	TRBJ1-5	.	TGTGCCACCAGCACTAGGACAGATCAGCCCCAGCATTTT	CATSTRTDQPQHF
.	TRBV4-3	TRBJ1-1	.	TGCGCCAGCAGCCAAGGGTACTTAGTTAACACTGAAGCTTTCTTT	CASSQGYLVNTEAFF
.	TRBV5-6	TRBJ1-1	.	TGTGCCAGCAGCTTGGACAGGAGGAACACTGAAGCTTTCTTT	CASSLDRRNTEAFF
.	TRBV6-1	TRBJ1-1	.	TGTGCCAGCAGTGAAACGGGACACAGGAACCCTGAAGCTTTCTTT	CASSETGHRNPEAFF
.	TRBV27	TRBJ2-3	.	TGTGCCAGCAGTTTTCCACCTATCTATACGCAGTATTTT	CASSFPPIYTQYF
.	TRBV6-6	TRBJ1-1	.	TGTGCCAGCACCTCGGGAGGTTATGAAGCTTTCTTT	CASTSGGYEAFF
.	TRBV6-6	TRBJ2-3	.	TGTGCCAGCAGTTGGGCGACTACCCACACAGATACGCAGTATTTT	CASSWATTHTDTQYF
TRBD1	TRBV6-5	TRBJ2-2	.	TGTGCCAGCAGCCGACAGGGGGCTGGCGGGGAGCTGTTTTTT	CASSRQGAGGELFF
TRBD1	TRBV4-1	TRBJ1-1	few	TGCGCCAGCAGCCTGGACAGGGGTGGCACTGAAGCTTTCTTT	CASSLDRGGTEAFF
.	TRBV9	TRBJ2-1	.	TGTGCCAGCAGCGTTTCGATAGGAGCGGACCCCTACAATGAGCAGTTCTTC	CASSVSIGADPYNEQFF
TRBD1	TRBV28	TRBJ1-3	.	TGTGCCAGCAGTTTAGAGCCGGACAGGGGAAACACCATATATTTT	CASSLEPDRGNTIYF
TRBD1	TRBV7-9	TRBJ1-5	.	TGTGCCAGCAGCCCAACAGGGGATCAGCCCCAGCATTTT	CASSPTGDQPQHF
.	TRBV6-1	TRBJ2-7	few	TGTGCCAGCAGTGAAGGCTCGCGGACCTACGAGCAGTACTTC	CASSEGSRTYEQYF
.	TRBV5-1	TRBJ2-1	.	TGCGCCAGCAGCCCTTACCAGGGATCAAATGAGCAGTTCTTC	CASSPYQGSNEQFF
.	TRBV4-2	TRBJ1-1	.	TGTGCCAGCAGCCAAGTGGACAGCCGCATGAACACTGAAGCTTTCTTT	CASSQVDSRMNTEAFF
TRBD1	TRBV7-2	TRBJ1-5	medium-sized	TGTGCCAGCAGCTTAGCCAGGGGGCCTAATCAGCCCCAGCATTTT	CASSLARGPNQPQHF
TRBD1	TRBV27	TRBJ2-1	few	TGTGCCAGCAGTTCGGGGACAGGGGCCTACAATGAGCAGTTCTTC	CASSSGTGAYNEQFF
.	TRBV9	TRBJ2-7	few	TGTGCCAGCAGCGTAGGTCCTGGGAGCTCCTACGAGCAGTACTTC	CASSVGPGSSYEQYF
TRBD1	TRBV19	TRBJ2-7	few	TGTGCCAGTAGGAGACAGGGGGCAACGTACGAGCAGTACTTC	CASRRQGATYEQYF
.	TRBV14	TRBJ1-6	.	TGTGCCAGCAGCCAAGCCCCGGGGAATTCACCCCTCCACTTT	CASSQAPGNSPLHF
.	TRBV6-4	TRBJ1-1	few	TGTGCCAGCAGCACCTCCCGGGACACTGAAGCTTTCTTT	CASSTSRDTEAFF
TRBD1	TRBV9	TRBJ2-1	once	TGTGCCAGCAGCGTCCCGGACAGGGGAATCGATGAGCAGTTCTTC	CASSVPDRGIDEQFF
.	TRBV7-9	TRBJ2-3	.	TGTGCCAGCACCCCCGGGGGTGCGATTGCCGATACGCAGTATTTT	CASTPGGAIADTQYF
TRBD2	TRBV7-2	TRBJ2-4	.	TGTGCCAGCAGCTCGAGACTAGCCCCATTAGCCAAAAACATTCAGTACTTC	CASSSRLAPLAKNIQYF
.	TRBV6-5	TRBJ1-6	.	TGTGCCAGCGAGTGGAGGCGGGGAGATTCACCCCTCCACTTT	CASEWRRGDSPLHF
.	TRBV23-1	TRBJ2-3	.	TGCGCCAGGAGACAGGAGAGCACAGATACGCAGTATTTT	CARRQESTDTQYF
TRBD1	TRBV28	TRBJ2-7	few	TGTGCCAGCAGACGAGGGGGACAGGGGGCCGACGAGCAGTACTTC	CASRRGGQGADEQYF
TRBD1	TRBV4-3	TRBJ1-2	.	TGCGCCAGCAGCCAAGTTTCGGGACAGGGAGCTCTTTATGGCTACACCTTC	CASSQVSGQGALYGYTF
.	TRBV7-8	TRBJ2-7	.	TGTGCCAGCAGCTTAGGACAGGGCGGGGAATACGAGCAGTACTTC	CASSLGQGGEYEQYF
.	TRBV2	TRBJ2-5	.	TGTGCCAGCAGCTCGGAGACCCAGTACTTC	CASSSETQYF
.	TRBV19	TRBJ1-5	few	TGTGCCAGTCAGGACGGGGATCAGCCCCAGCATTTT	CASQDGDQPQHF
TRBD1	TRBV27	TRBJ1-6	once	TGTGCCAGCAGTTTATCGTCCGGGACAGGGAATTCACCCCTCCACTTT	CASSLSSGTGNSPLHF
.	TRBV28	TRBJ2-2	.	TGTGCCAGCAGGACGACTAGTAGCGGCACCGGGGAGCTGTTTTTT	CASRTTSSGTGELFF
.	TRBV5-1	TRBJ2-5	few	TGCGCCAGCAGCCCCGGTATCGGGTTTCAAGAGACCCAGTACTTC	CASSPGIGFQETQYF
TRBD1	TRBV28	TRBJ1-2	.	TGTGCCAGCAGTTTTACGCTCCACAGGGGGTTTGGCTACACCTTC	CASSFTLHRGFGYTF
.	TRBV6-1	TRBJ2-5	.	TGTGCCAGCAGTTTCACAGGGCGACAAGAGACCCAGTACTTC	CASSFTGRQETQYF
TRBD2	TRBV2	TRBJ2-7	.	TGTGCCAGCAGTGTTCAACTAGCGGGGGGGTACGAGCAGTACTTC	CASSVQLAGGYEQYF
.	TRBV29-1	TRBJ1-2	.	TGCAGCGCTTCACGGGGGGGCGATGGCTACACCTTC	CSASRGGDGYTF
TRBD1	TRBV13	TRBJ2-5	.	TGTGCCAGCAGCATAGTTGAACAGGGGGCAGAAGAGACCCAGTACTTC	CASSIVEQGAEETQYF
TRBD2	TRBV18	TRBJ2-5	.	TGTGCCAGCTCACCGATTAGCGGGGCGCGGGAGACCCAGTACTTC	CASSPISGARETQYF
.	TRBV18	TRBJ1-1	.	TGTGCCAGCTCACCCTGGACGGGGGAAAACACTGAAGCTTTCTTT	CASSPWTGENTEAFF
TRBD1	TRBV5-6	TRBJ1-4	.	TGTGCCAGCAGCTTGGGACAGGGGGCGTACGAAAAACTGTTTTTT	CASSLGQGAYEKLFF
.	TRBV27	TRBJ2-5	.	TGTGCCAGCAGTTTATCTGTGCGGGTGGGAGAGACCCAGTACTTC	CASSLSVRVGETQYF
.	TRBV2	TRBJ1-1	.	TGTGCCAGCAGGTCGGGAGGGGACACTGAAGCTTTCTTT	CASRSGGDTEAFF
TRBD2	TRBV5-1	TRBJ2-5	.	TGCGCCAGCAGCTTGGAGGGTCTAGCGGGGGCCATAAGAGAGACCCAGTACTTC	CASSLEGLAGAIRETQYF
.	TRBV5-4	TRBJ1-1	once	TGTGCCAGCAGCGGGGGGGGAGACACTGAAGCTTTCTTT	CASSGGGDTEAFF
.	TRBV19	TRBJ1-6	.	TGTGCCAGTAGCCCGACAGGAGGAAATTCACCCCTCCACTTT	CASSPTGGNSPLHF
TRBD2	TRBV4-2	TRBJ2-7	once	TGTGCCAGCAGCCCAGGGGGGCTAGCGGGGTACTACGAGCAGTACTTC	CASSPGGLAGYYEQYF